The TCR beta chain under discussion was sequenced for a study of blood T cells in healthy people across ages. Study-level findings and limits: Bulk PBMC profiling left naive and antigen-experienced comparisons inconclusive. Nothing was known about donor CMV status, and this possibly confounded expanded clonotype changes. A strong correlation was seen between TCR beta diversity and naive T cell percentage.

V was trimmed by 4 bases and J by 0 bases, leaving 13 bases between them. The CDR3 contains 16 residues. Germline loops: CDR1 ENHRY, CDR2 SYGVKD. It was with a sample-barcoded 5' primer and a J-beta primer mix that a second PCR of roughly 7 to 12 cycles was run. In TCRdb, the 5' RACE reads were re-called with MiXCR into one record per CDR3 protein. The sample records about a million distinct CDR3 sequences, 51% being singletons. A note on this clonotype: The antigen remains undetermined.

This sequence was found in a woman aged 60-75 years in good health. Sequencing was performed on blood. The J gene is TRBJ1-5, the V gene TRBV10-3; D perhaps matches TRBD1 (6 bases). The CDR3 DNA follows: TGTGCCATCAGTGTTGGGACACCGGATAGCAATCAGCCCCAGCATTTT. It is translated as CAISVGTPDSNQPQHF.